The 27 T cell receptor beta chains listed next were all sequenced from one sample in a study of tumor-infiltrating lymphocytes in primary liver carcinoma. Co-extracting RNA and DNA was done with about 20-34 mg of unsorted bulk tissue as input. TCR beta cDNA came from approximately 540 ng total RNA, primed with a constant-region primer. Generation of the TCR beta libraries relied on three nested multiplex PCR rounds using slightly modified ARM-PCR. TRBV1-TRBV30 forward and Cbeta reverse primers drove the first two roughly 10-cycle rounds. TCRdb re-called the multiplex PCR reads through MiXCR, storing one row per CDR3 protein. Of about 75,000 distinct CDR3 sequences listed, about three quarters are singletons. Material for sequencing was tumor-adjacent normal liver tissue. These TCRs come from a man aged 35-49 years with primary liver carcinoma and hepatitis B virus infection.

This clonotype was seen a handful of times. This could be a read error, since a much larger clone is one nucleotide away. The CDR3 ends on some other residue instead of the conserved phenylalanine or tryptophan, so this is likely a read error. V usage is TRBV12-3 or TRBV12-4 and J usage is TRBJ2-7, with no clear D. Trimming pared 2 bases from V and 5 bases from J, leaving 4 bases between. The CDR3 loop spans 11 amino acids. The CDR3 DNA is TGTGCCAGCAGTTTAACCCACGAGCAGTACCTC. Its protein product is CASSLTHEQYL.

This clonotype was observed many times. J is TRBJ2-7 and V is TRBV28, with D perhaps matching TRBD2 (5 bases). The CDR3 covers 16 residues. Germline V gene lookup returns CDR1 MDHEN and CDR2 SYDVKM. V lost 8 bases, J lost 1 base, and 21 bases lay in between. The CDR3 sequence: CASRPNLAGVSYEQYF. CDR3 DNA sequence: TGTGCCAGCCGGCCTAACCTTGCGGGCGTTTCCTACGAGCAGTACTTC. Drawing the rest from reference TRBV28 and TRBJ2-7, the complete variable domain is DVKVTQSSRYLVKRTGEKVFLECVQDMDHENMFWYRQDPGLGLRLIYFSYDVKMKEKGDIPEGYSVSREKKERFSLILESASTNQTSMYLCASRPNLAGVSYEQYFGPGTRLTVT.

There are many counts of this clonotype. CDR3 loop: CSARRNEQFF. CDR3 nucleotides: TGCAGCGCACGACGTAATGAGCAGTTCTTC. This sequence joins TRBV29-1 and TRBJ2-1; D is undetermined. Germline values: CDR1 SQVTM, CDR2 ANQGSEA. CDR3 length equals 10 residues. The V end was cut by 7 bases, the J end by 7 bases, with 8 bases between.

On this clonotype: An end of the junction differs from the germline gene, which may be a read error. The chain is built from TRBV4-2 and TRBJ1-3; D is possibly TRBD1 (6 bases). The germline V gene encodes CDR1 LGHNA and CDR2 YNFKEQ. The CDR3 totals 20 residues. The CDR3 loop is CASNQDRDKGLTLSGNTIYF. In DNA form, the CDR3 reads TGTGCCAGCAACCAAGACCGGGACAAGGGGCTTACTCTATCTGGAAACACCATATATTTT.

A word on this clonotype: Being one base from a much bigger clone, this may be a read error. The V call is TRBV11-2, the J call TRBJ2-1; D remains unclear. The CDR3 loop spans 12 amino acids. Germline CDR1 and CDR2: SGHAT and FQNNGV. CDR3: CASSFTDKEQFF. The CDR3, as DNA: TGTGCCAGCAGCTTCACAGACAAGGAGCAGTTCTTC.

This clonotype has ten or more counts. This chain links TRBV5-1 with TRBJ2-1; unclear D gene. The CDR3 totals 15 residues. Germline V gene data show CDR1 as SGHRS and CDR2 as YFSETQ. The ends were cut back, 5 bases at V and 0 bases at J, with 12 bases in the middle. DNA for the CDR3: TGCGCCAGCAGGGCCGGTTCTGGCTCCTACAATGAGCAGTTCTTC. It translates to CASRAGSGSYNEQFF. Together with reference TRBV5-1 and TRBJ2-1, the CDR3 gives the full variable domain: KAGVTQTPRYLIKTRGQQVTLSCSPISGHRSVSWYQQTPGQGLQFLFEYFSETQRNKGNFPGRFSGRQFSNSRSEMNVSTLELGDSALYLCASRAGSGSYNEQFFGPGTRLTVL.

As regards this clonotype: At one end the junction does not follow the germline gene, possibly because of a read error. The CDR3 DNA reads as TGTGCCAGGTCACCACCATCCATGGGATCGAACACTGAAGCTTTCTTT. It translates to CARSPPSMGSNTEAFF. The chain carries TRBV18 and TRBJ1-1, with D unresolved. Germline CDR1 is KGHSH and CDR2 is LQKENI. The CDR3 covers 16 residues.

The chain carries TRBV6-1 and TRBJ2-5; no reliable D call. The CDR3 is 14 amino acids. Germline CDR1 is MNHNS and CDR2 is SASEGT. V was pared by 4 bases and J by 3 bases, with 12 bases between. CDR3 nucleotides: TGTGCCAGCAGTGCGAGAGTCAGCAAAGAGACCCAGTACTTC. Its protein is CASSARVSKETQYF.

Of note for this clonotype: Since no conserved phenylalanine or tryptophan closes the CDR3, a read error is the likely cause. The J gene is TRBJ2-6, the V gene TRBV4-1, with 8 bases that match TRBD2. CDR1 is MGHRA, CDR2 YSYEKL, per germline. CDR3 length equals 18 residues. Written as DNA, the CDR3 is TGCGCCAGTAGCCTACTAGCGGACAAAGGCTCTGGGGCCAACGTCCTGACTCTC. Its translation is CASSLLADKGSGANVLTL.

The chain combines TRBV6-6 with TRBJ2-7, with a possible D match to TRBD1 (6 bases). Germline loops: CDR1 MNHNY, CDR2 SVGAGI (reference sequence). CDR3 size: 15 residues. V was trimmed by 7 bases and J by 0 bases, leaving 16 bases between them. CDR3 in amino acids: CASNQPGQSSYEQYF. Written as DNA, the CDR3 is TGTGCCAGCAACCAACCGGGACAATCCTCCTACGAGCAGTACTTC.

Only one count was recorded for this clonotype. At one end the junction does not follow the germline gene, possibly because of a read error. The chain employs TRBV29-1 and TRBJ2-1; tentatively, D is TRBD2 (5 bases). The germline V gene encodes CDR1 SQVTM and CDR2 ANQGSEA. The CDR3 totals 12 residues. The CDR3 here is CSVRLSGYEHFF. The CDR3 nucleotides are TGCAGTGTCCGACTATCGGGATATGAGCATTTCTTC.

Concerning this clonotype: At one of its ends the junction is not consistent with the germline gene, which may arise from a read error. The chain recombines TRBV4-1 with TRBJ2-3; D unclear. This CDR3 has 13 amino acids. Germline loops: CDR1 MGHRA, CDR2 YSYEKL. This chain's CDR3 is CAGSQALLYTQYF. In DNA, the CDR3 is TGCGCCGGCAGCCAAGCCCTCTTATATACACAGTATTTT.

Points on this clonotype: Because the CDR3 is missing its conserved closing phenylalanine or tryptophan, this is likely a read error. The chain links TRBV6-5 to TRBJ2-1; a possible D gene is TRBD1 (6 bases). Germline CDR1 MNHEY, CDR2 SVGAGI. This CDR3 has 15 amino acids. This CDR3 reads CGSSPGTPSCNEQFL. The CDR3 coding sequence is TGTGGCAGCAGTCCCGGGACACCGTCCTGCAATGAGCAGTTCCTC.

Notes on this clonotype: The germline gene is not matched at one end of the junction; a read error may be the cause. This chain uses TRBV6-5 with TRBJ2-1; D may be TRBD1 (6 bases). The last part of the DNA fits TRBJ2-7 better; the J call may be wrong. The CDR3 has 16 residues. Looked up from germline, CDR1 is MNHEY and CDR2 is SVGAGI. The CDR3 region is CVSSSLRGQLYNEQYF. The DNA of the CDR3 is TGTGTCAGCTCATCTCTGCGCGGACAGCTATACAATGAGCAGTACTTC.

The CDR3 sequence: CASSLWEEGPTDTQYF. The DNA of the CDR3 is TGTGCCAGCAGCCTTTGGGAGGAAGGTCCCACAGATACGCAGTATTTT. The J gene is TRBJ2-3, the V gene TRBV13, with D possibly being TRBD2 (6 bases). The CDR3 is 16 amino acids. Trimming left V 5 bases short and J 2 bases short, with 17 bases between. From germline, CDR1 is PRHDT and CDR2 FYEKMQ (reference sequence).

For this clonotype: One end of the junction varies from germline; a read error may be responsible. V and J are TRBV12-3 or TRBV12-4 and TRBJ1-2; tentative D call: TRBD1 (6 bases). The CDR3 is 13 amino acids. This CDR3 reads CTSSLVQGHGYTF. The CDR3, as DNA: TGTACCAGCAGTTTAGTACAGGGCCATGGTTACACCTTC.

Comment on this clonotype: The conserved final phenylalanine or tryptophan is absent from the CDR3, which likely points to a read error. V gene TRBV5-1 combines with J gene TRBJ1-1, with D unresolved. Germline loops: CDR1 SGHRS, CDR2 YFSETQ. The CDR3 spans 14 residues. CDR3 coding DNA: TGCGCCAGCAGCTTGGACGGCATGAACACTGATGCTTTCTGT. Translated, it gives CASSLDGMNTDAFC.

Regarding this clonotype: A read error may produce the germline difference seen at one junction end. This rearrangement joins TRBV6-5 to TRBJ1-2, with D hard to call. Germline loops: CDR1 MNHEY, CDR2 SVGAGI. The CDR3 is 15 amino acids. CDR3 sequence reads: CASSPTLRVNHGYTF. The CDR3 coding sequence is TGTGCCAGCAGCCCGACCCTGAGGGTTAACCATGGCTACACCTTC.

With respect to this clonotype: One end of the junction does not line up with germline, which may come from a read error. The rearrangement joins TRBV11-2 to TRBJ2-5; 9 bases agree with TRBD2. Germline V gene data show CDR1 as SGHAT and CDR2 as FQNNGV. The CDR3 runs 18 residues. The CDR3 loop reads CTSSLDPWHSGRGETQYF. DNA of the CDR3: TGTACCAGCAGCTTAGATCCGTGGCATAGCGGGAGAGGAGAGACCCAGTACTTC.

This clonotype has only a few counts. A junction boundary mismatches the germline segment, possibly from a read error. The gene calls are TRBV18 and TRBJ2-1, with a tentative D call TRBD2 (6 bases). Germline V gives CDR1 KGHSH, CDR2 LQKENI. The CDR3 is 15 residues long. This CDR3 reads CASSPLTGEYNEQFF. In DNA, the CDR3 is TGTGCCAGCTCTCCACTGACGGGAGAGTACAATGAGCAGTTCTTC.

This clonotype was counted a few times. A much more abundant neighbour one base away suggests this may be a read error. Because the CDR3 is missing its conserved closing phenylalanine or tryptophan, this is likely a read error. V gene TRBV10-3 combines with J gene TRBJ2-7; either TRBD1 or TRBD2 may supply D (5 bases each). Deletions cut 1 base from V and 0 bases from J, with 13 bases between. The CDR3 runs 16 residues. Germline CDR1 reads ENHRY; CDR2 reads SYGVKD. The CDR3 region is CAISEFFGTDSYEQYS. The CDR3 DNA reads TGTGCCATCAGTGAGTTCTTCGGGACCGACTCCTACGAGCAGTACTCC.

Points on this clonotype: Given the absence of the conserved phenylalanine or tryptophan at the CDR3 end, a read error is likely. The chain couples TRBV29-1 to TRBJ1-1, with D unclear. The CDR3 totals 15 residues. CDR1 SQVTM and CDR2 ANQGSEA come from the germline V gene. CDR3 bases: TGCAGCGGGGCCCCAAGTTGGGCCATGAATACTGAAGCTTTCATT. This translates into CSGAPSWAMNTEAFI.

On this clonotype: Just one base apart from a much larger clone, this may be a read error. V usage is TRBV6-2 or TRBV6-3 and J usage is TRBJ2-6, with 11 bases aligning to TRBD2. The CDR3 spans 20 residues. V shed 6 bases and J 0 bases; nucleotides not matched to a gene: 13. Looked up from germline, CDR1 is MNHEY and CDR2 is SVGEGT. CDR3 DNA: TGTGCCAGCAGACCCCCCCCGGGACTAGCGGTACCCTCTGGGGCCAACGTCCTGACTTTC. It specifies CASRPPPGLAVPSGANVLTF.

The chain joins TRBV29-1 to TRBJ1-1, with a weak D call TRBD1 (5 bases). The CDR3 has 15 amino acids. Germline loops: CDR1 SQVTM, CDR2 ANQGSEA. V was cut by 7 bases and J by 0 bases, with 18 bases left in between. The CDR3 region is CSDLPGWGMNTEAFF. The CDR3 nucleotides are TGCAGCGATCTTCCGGGGTGGGGGATGAACACTGAAGCTTTCTTT.

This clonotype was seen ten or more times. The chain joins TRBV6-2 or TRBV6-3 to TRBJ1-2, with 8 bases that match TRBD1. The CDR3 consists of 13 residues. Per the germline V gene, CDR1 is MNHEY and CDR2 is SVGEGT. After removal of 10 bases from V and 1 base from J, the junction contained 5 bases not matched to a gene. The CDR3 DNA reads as TGTGCCACGGCGGACAGGGATAACTATGGCTACACCTTC. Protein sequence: CATADRDNYGYTF.

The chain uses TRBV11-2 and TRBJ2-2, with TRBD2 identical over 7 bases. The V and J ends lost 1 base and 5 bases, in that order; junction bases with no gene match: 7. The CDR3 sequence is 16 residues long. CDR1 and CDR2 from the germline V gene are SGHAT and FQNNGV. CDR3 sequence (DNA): TGTGCCAGCAGCTTAGTGGCACCAGCGGGAACCGGGGAGCTGTTTTTT. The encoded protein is CASSLVAPAGTGELFF.

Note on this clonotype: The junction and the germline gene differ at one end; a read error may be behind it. Here the CDR3 reads CSAGGGNNQPQHF. The CDR3 DNA reads TGTAGTGCTGGGGGCGGGAACAATCAGCCCCAGCATTTT. The rearrangement links TRBV20-1 to TRBJ1-5, with D perhaps matching TRBD1 (6 bases). The germline V gene has CDR1 DFQATT and CDR2 SNEGSKA (reference sequence). The CDR3 is made up of 13 amino acids.